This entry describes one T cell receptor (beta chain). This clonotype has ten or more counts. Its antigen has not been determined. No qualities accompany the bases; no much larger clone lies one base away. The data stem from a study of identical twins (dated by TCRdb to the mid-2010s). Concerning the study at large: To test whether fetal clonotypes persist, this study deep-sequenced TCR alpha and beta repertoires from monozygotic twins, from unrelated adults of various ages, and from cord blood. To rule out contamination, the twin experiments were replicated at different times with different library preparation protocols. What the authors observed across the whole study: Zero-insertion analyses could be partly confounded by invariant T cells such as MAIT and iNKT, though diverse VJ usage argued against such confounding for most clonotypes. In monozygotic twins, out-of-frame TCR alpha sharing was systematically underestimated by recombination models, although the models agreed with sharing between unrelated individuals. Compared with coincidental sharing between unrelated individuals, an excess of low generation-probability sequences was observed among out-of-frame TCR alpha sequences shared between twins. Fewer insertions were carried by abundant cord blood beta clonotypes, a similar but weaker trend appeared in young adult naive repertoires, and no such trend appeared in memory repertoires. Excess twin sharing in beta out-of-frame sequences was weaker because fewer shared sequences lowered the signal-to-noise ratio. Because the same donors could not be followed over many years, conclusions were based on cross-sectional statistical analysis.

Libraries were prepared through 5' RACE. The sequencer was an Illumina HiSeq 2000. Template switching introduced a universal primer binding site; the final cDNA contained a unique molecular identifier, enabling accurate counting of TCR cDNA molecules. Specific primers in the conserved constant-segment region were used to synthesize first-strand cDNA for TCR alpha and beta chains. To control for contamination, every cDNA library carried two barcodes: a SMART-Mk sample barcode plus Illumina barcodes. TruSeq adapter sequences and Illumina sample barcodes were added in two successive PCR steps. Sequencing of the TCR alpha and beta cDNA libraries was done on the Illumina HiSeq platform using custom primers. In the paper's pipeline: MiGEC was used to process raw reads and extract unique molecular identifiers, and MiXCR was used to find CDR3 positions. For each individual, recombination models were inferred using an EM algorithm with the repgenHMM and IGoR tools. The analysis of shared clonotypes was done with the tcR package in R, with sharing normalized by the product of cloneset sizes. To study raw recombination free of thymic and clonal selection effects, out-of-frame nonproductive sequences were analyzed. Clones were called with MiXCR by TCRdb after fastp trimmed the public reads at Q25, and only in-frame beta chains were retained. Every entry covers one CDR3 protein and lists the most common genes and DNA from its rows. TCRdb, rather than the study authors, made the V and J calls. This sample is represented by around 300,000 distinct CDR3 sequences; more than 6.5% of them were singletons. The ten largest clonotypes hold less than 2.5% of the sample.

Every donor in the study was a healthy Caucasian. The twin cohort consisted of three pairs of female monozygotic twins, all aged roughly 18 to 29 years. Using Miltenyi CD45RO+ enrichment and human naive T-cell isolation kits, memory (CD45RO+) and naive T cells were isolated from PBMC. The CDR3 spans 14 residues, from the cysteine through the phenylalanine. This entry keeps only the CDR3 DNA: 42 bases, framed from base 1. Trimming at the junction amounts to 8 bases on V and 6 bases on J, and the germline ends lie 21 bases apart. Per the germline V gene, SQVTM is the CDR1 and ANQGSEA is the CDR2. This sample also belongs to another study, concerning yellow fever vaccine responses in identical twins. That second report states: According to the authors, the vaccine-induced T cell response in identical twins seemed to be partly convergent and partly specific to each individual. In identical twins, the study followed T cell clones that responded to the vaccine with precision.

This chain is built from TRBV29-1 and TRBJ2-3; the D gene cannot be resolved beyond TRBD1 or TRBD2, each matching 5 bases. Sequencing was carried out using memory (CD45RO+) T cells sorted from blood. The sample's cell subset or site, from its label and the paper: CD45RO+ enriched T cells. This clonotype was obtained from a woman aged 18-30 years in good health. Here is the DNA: TGCAGCACATGTGAGGGACCTGCAGTGGATACGCAGTATTTT. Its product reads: CSTCEGPAVDTQYF.